One sample yielded the 7 T cell receptor beta chains listed below, sequenced in a study of blood T cells in healthy people across ages. For the second PCR, which ran for roughly 6 to 12 cycles, a sample-barcoded 5' primer and a J-beta primer mix were used. TCRdb processed the 5' RACE reads anew with MiXCR; each CDR3 protein has one entry. The sample records 650,000 to 800,000 distinct CDR3 sequences, around 43% being singletons. The sequencing sample was made of blood. Receptor source: a man in his sixties in good health.

In its sample, this clonotype was seen a few times. The chain uses TRBV2 and TRBJ2-2; D gene uncertain. Germline CDR1 and CDR2: SNHLY and FYNNEI. The CDR3 sequence is 16 residues long. Trimming stripped 2 bases from V and 1 base from J, with 11 bases between. CDR3 sequence: CASSEPVPMNTGELFF. The CDR3 DNA reads TGTGCCAGCAGTGAACCAGTACCGATGAACACCGGGGAGCTGTTTTTT.

The table lists this clonotype with a few counts. J is TRBJ1-6 and V is TRBV12-3 or TRBV12-4; D is undetermined. CDR3 length: 14 residues. Between the trimmed V and J ends, which lost 1 base and 7 bases, there was a span of 8 bases. The CDR3 loop reads CASSLGRQNSPLHF. For the CDR3, the DNA is TGTGCCAGCAGTTTAGGGCGGCAGAATTCACCCCTCCACTTT.

The chain recombines TRBV9 with TRBJ1-2; D unclear. This CDR3 has 14 amino acids. V lost 0 bases and J 0 bases, leaving 6 bases between the germline ends. Germline V gene lookup returns CDR1 SGDLS and CDR2 YYNGEE. CDR3 coding DNA: TGTGCCAGCAGCGTAGCTCCCTCTAACTATGGCTACACCTTC. This encodes CASSVAPSNYGYTF.

The chain combines TRBV4-1 with TRBJ1-4; D call uncertain. The CDR3 is 14 amino acids. Germline lookup yields CDR1 MGHRA and CDR2 YSYEKL. V shed 0 bases and J shed 3 bases, with 5 bases lying between them. The CDR3 bases are TGCGCCAGCAGCCAAGACAGATCTAATGAAAAACTGTTTTTT. This gives the protein CASSQDRSNEKLFF.

This clonotype was seen more than once but under ten times. The chain carries TRBV4-3 and TRBJ2-3, with TRBD2 identical over 14 bases. In germline, CDR1 is LGHNA, CDR2 YSLEER. The V gene end was trimmed by 2 bases and the J gene end by 5 bases; junction bases not matched to a gene: 9. CDR3 length: 18 residues. CDR3 residues: CASSQTRLAGGPKDTQYF. In DNA form, the CDR3 reads TGCGCCAGCAGCCAAACACGACTAGCGGGGGGGCCTAAAGATACGCAGTATTTT.

This clonotype occurred many times. This rearrangement joins TRBV7-8 to TRBJ1-6; 7 nucleotides agree with TRBD1. This CDR3 comprises 17 residues. J was trimmed by 14 bases and V by 0 bases; bases with no gene match: 16. The germline V gene has CDR1 SGHVS and CDR2 FQNEAQ. As DNA, the CDR3 is TGTGCCAGCAGCTTAGCGCGGGAGACAGGGCGGCTGACGACCCTCCACTTT. Its protein product is CASSLARETGRLTTLHF.

The sample holds many counts of this clonotype. This chain links TRBV20-1 with TRBJ2-1; D remains ambiguous. Trimming shortened V by 3 bases and J by 6 bases, and 9 bases separated the two germline ends. This CDR3 spans 12 amino acids. CDR1 and CDR2 from the germline V gene are DFQATT and SNEGSKA (reference sequence). The CDR3 loop is CSASRVGNEQFF. The CDR3, as DNA: TGCAGTGCTAGCCGCGTTGGCAATGAGCAGTTCTTC.